This paragraph reports one TCR beta chain. The antigen is undetermined. One end of the junction fails to match germline, which may point to a read error. TCR beta cDNA libraries included unique molecular identifiers. Some 500,000 cDNA molecules were recovered from an input of roughly 0.85 to 10 million T cells. Using its own MiXCR run on the PCR reads, TCRdb lists one record per CDR3 protein. The sample consists of 600,000 to 750,000 distinct CDR3 sequences, over 45% of them appearing once. CDR1 is DFQATT and CDR2 is SNEGSKA in the germline V gene (reference sequence). CDR3 length: 16 residues. The entry originates in a study of post-analysis software for immune sequencing data. General study findings and limits: When compared against controls, multiple sclerosis patients showed significantly lower normalized Chao1 diversity. Roughly five TRBV segments appeared more often in patients than in controls, and TRBV5-6, TRBV5-1 and TRBV20-1 were among these.

The chain is built from TRBV20-1 and TRBJ2-4; 9 positions agree with TRBD1. The sequencing sample was made of blood. The TCR comes from a girl aged 2-10 years with multiple sclerosis. The CDR3 is CSARDPQGAAKNIQYF. The CDR3 DNA is TGCAGTGCCAGAGACCCACAGGGGGCGGCCAAAAACATTCAGTACTTC.